This T cell receptor (beta chain) derives from a study of cytomegalovirus exposure and HLA in healthy donors. The ends lost 5 bases at V and 3 bases at J; junction bases unmatched: 3. Looked up from germline, CDR1 is MNHEY and CDR2 is SVGAGI. This CDR3 region has 13 residues. Profiled with immunoSEQ multiplex PCR; TCRdb holds only in-frame clones, not every one. The sample records about 250,000 clones, roughly 90% being singletons. The specimen was PBMCs. The V gene is TRBV6-5, the J gene TRBJ2-7; 8 bases map to TRBD1. The TCR originated in a man between 18 and 35 years old in good health and CMV-seropositive. This CDR3 is CASSPGTGYEQYF. The CDR3 bases are TGTGCCAGCAGTCCCGGGACAGGCTACGAGCAGTACTTC.